The text below deals with one T cell receptor beta chain. This receptor's antigen is unknown. No much larger clone is present one base from it, and per-base qualities are unavailable. The CDR3 starts with the cysteine, ends with the phenylalanine, and has 15 residues. The kept DNA is CDR3 alone, 45 bases in frame from the first base. Looking up the germline V gene yields CDR1 KGHSH and CDR2 LQKENI. Trimming at the junction amounts to 0 bases on V and 8 bases on J, and the germline ends lie 16 bases apart. This sample was taken from a study of control samples from healthy donors and cancer patients (dated by TCRdb to 2018 to 2021). The library came from the immunoSEQ multiplex PCR assay. Imported from immuneACCESS, the table was reduced by TCRdb to in-frame sequences with V and J called. These copies leave out some clones; in studies compared against another copy, an unresolved V gene accounts for under half, and the cause of the remainder is not known. This sample holds 100,000 to 120,000 clones; approximately 88% were observed only once. The top ten constitute roughly 3.5% of the sample.

Sequenced input: PBMCs. The chain is made from TRBV18 and TRBJ1-2; tentative D gene TRBD1, with 6 bases matching. This TCR was recovered from a woman aged 55-70 years with lung cancer. The DNA sequence follows: TGTGCCAGCTCACCACCGAGCCCGGGGGCTCAAGGCTACACCTTC. This yields the protein CASSPPSPGAQGYTF.